The 7 T cell receptor beta chains below were found in one sample sequenced in a study of tissue T cells after allogeneic stem cell transplantation. This table comes from immunoSEQ multiplex PCR, and its TCRdb copy is limited to in-frame clones, with some not included. The sample lists just over 25,000 clones; 91% were seen once. Specimen: blood, collected before transplantation. Source of these receptors: a male donor aged 60 or over who later had graft-versus-host disease after an allogeneic stem cell transplant.

This clone was seen only once. The gene calls are TRBV4-2 and TRBJ1-2; the match to TRBD1 covers 8 bases. Trimming took 5 bases from V and 3 from J; bases not matched to a gene: 5. The CDR3 length is 14 residues. Germline V gives CDR1 LGHNA, CDR2 YNFKEQ. The CDR3 spells CASSGDRGDYGYTF. CDR3 DNA: TGTGCCAGCAGCGGAGACAGGGGTGACTATGGCTACACCTTC.

This clone has only one observation. The chain is built from TRBV18 and TRBJ1-4, with TRBD1 as a possible D gene (6 bases). Germline V gene lookup returns CDR1 KGHSH and CDR2 LQKENI. The V end was cut by 5 bases, the J end by 8 bases, with 12 bases between. This CDR3 is 13 amino acids long. Here the CDR3 reads CASSGGSGEKLFF. The DNA for the CDR3 is TGTGCCAGCTCAGGGGGCTCCGGGGAAAAACTGTTTTTT.

This chain joins TRBV19 and TRBJ2-3; D unresolved. Germline loops: CDR1 LNHDA, CDR2 SQIVND (reference sequence). Trimming took 5 bases from V and 3 from J, leaving 18 bases between them. This CDR3 region has 16 residues. CDR3 coding DNA: TGTGCCAGTAGTGCCCAGTTTAGGCTACGAACAGATACGCAGTATTTT. It yields the protein CASSAQFRLRTDTQYF.

A single count supports this clone. J is TRBJ2-7 and V is TRBV15; tentatively, D is TRBD2 (5 bases). The ends were cut back, 5 bases at V and 1 base at J, with 6 bases in the middle. Germline-derived CDR1 and CDR2 are LNHNV and YYDKDF (reference sequence). The CDR3 runs to 12 residues. This chain's CDR3 is CATSPGSYEQYF. The CDR3, as DNA: TGTGCCACCAGCCCGGGATCCTACGAGCAGTACTTC.

The V gene is TRBV15, the J gene TRBJ1-5; 9 nucleotides line up with TRBD1. Germline-derived CDR1 and CDR2 are LNHNV and YYDKDF (reference sequence). Trimming removed 8 bases from V and 0 bases from J; junction bases left unmatched: 20. The CDR3 extends over 20 amino acids. The CDR3 DNA sequence: TGTGCCACCCGTGGAGGGGACAGGGAGTCCATCCGGAATAGCAATCAGCCCCAGCATTTT. Translating it yields CATRGGDRESIRNSNQPQHF.

This clone was seen once. This chain joins TRBV27 and TRBJ1-5; 7 bases are a match to TRBD1. CDR3 length equals 18 residues. With V trimmed by 1 base and J by 7 bases, 16 bases remained unmatched. CDR1 is MNHEY and CDR2 is SMNVEV in the germline V gene (reference sequence). The CDR3 reads CASSLYKTTGRDIQPQHF. In DNA form, the CDR3 reads TGTGCCAGCAGTTTATACAAAACGACAGGGAGGGATATACAGCCCCAGCATTTT.

The chain uses TRBV7-8 and TRBJ2-3; D remains unclear. CDR3 length: 12 amino acids. Between the trimmed V and J ends, which lost 1 base and 10 bases, there was a span of 9 bases. Per the germline V gene, CDR1 is SGHVS and CDR2 is FQNEAQ. CDR3 DNA sequence: TGTGCCAGCAGCTTAGGGCGGAATTCGCAGTATTTT. Residues: CASSLGRNSQYF.